What follows are 30 T cell receptor beta chains derived from one specimen sequenced in a study of shared clonotypes between healthy human individuals. TCRdb's copy holds only in-frame clones and misses some; the assay was immunoSEQ multiplex PCR. The repertoire consists of 2 million or so clones, with around 95% occurring once and the leading ten covering 0.1% to 0.15%. Sequenced material: naive CD4+ T cells sorted from blood. Subset noted: CD45RA+ positively selected. The receptors shown here come from a man between 18 and 35 years old in good health.

Remarks on this clone: Other DNA sequences in the same sample also yield this CDR3. The gene calls are TRBV5-1 and TRBJ1-4; no definite D call. Deletions cut 0 bases from V and 0 bases from J, with 6 bases between. The CDR3 consists of 15 residues. Per the germline V gene, CDR1 is SGHRS and CDR2 is YFSETQ. For the CDR3, the DNA is TGCGCCAGCAGCTTGGGTAGGGCAACTAATGAAAAACTGTTTTTT. As protein: CASSLGRATNEKLFF. Together with reference TRBV5-1 and TRBJ1-4, the CDR3 gives the full variable domain: KAGVTQTPRYLIKTRGQQVTLSCSPISGHRSVSWYQQTPGQGLQFLFEYFSETQRNKGNFPGRFSGRQFSNSRSEMNVSTLELGDSALYLCASSLGRATNEKLFFGSGTQLSVL.

The rearrangement links TRBV6-5 to TRBJ1-1, with no clear D. The germline gives CDR1 MNHEY, CDR2 SVGAGI. The CDR3 length is 16 residues. Trimming left V 2 bases short and J 5 bases short, with 18 bases between. In DNA, the CDR3 is TGTGCCAGCAGTTACCAAGGCCCAGGAAGAAGAACTGAAGCTTTCTTT. Translating gives CASSYQGPGRRTEAFF.

The chain is built from TRBV29-1 and TRBJ1-1; D uncertain. Germline CDR1 is SQVTM and CDR2 is ANQGSEA. V was clipped by 7 bases and J by 3 bases, with 15 bases between them. This CDR3 has 13 residues. The CDR3 nucleotides are TGCAGCGACCATGGACTTGGCTACACTGAAGCTTTCTTT. Encoded protein: CSDHGLGYTEAFF.

The chain links TRBV7-2 to TRBJ2-1, with 7 positions matching TRBD1. The CDR3 contains 12 residues. The germline CDR1 and CDR2 sequences are SGHTA and FQGNSA. Trimming at V came to 5 bases and at J to 15 bases, leaving 10 bases not matched to a gene. CDR3 loop: CASSRFQGVSFF. CDR3 DNA: TGTGCCAGCAGCCGATTCCAGGGGGTGTCGTTCTTC.

J is TRBJ2-3 and V is TRBV6-1, with D possibly matching TRBD1 (6 bases). This CDR3 is built from 16 residues. V lost 3 bases to trimming and J lost 8 bases, with 21 bases between them. Germline assignment: CDR1 MNHNS and CDR2 SASEGT. CDR3 bases: TGTGCCAGCAGTGACAGAGGACAAGGCCAGGGGAGTACGCAGTATTTT. Translating it yields CASSDRGQGQGSTQYF.

The chain couples TRBV7-2 to TRBJ2-1, with D perhaps TRBD2 (5 bases). This CDR3 comprises 13 residues. V shed 0 bases and J shed 10 bases, with 10 bases lying between them. Germline V gene data show CDR1 as SGHTA and CDR2 as FQGNSA. The CDR3 sequence is CASSLAPTGEQFF. DNA of the CDR3: TGTGCCAGCAGCTTAGCCCCGACGGGAGAGCAGTTCTTC. The whole variable domain, filled in from reference TRBV7-2 and TRBJ2-1, reads GAGVSQSPSNKVTEKGKDVELRCDPISGHTALYWYRQSLGQGLEFLIYFQGNSAPDKSGLPSDRFSAERTGGSVSTLTIQRTQQEDSAVYLCASSLAPTGEQFFGPGTRLTVL.

The rearrangement uses TRBV5-6 and TRBJ2-5; D possibly corresponds to TRBD1 (6 bases). Trimming removed 1 base from V and 0 bases from J, with 13 bases in between. The CDR3 contains 16 residues. Looked up from germline, CDR1 is SGHDT and CDR2 is YYEEEE. The CDR3 region has the DNA TGTGCCAGCAGCTTGTGGCGCAGGGGATACCAAGAGACCCAGTACTTC. Protein: CASSLWRRGYQETQYF.

The gene calls are TRBV6-1 and TRBJ2-5, with D possibly being TRBD1 (5 bases). The V gene's germline CDR1 is MNHNS and CDR2 SASEGT. V was pared by 11 bases and J by 4 bases, with 17 bases between. The CDR3 covers 13 residues. This chain's CDR3 is CASQGQQRETQYF. CDR3 in DNA: TGTGCCTCCCAGGGCCAGCAAAGAGAGACCCAGTACTTC.

The chain carries TRBV4-1 and TRBJ2-2, with TRBD2 identical over 13 bases. The CDR3 consists of 18 residues. Germline V gene sequence: CDR1 MGHRA, CDR2 YSYEKL. The V and J ends lost 3 bases and 0 bases, in that order; junction bases with no gene match: 4. The CDR3 is CASSHGLAGVTNTGELFF. In nucleotides, the CDR3 is TGCGCCAGCAGCCACGGACTAGCGGGGGTAACGAACACCGGGGAGCTGTTTTTT.

The V call is TRBV12-5, the J call TRBJ1-4; 7 bases match TRBD1. This CDR3 has 18 amino acids. Germline lookup yields CDR1 LGHNT and CDR2 FRNRAP. V lost 0 bases to trimming and J lost 6 bases; unmatched junction nucleotides: 13. CDR3 in amino acids: CASGLVPPHDRVDEKLFF. CDR3 nucleotide sequence: TGTGCTAGTGGTTTGGTACCCCCCCACGACAGGGTGGATGAAAAACTGTTTTTT.

The CDR3 nucleotides read TGTGCCAGCAGCTTAGACGGGAGCTCCTACGAGCAGTACTTC. Residues: CASSLDGSSYEQYF. This sequence joins TRBV7-2 and TRBJ2-7; TRBD2 is a possible D gene (6 bases). V lost 1 base and J 0 bases, leaving 7 bases between the germline ends. Germline assignment: CDR1 SGHTA and CDR2 FQGNSA. The CDR3 length is 14 residues.

This chain connects TRBV11-1 to TRBJ1-1; unclear D gene. From germline, CDR1 is SGHAT and CDR2 FQDESV (reference sequence). Trimming stripped 5 bases from V and 2 bases from J, with 9 bases between. The CDR3 runs 13 residues. The CDR3 spells CASSGPTNTEAFF. The CDR3 DNA reads as TGTGCCAGCAGCGGACCGACAAACACTGAAGCTTTCTTT.

Written as DNA, the CDR3 is TGTGCCAGCACTGGAGGGAGTGAGGGCTACACCTTC. Translating gives CASTGGSEGYTF. The rearrangement links TRBV2 to TRBJ1-2; D ambiguous. Germline V gives CDR1 SNHLY, CDR2 FYNNEI. This CDR3 contains 12 residues. V was clipped by 7 bases and J by 8 bases, with 14 bases between them. The full variable domain, its missing parts supplied by reference TRBV2 and TRBJ1-2, is EPEVTQTPSHQVTQMGQEVILRCVPISNHLYFYWYRQILGQKVEFLVSFYNNEISEKSEIFDDQFSVERPDGSNFTLKIRSTKLEDSAMYFCASTGGSEGYTFGSGTRLTVV.

This chain joins TRBV7-9 and TRBJ2-3, with D possibly being TRBD1 or TRBD2 (5 bases each). Germline V gives CDR1 SEHNR, CDR2 FQNEAQ (reference sequence). V was clipped by 1 base and J by 4 bases, with 12 bases between them. The CDR3 is 15 residues long. The CDR3 nucleotides read TGTGCCAGCAGCTTAGTTGGGGGTGGGTCAGATACGCAGTATTTT. It encodes CASSLVGGGSDTQYF.

The J gene is TRBJ1-2, the V gene TRBV19, with no clear D. V lost 3 bases to trimming and J lost 2 bases, with 7 bases between them. The CDR3 loop spans 13 amino acids. In germline, CDR1 is LNHDA, CDR2 SQIVND (reference sequence). The CDR3 bases are TGTGCCAGTAGTATGTACAGCAACTATGGCTACACCTTC. This codes for CASSMYSNYGYTF.

The chain recombines TRBV6-6 with TRBJ1-2, with D hard to call. Per the germline V gene, CDR1 is MNHNY and CDR2 is SVGAGI (reference sequence). There are 13 residues in the CDR3. Deletions cut 2 bases from V and 5 bases from J, with 9 bases between. The CDR3 loop reads CASSYGQRYGYTF. CDR3 DNA: TGTGCCAGCAGTTACGGGCAACGTTATGGCTACACCTTC.

This clone was counted once. The rearrangement links TRBV6-6 to TRBJ2-4, with 8 positions matching TRBD2. Unmatched junction bases numbered 14, after V lost 5 bases and J lost 8 bases. Germline CDR1 reads MNHNY; CDR2 reads SVGAGI (reference sequence). The length of the CDR3 is 16 residues. The CDR3 region has the DNA TGTGCCAGCAGTCCATACGCCCGAAGCGGGAGCGACATTCAGTACTTC. Translating gives CASSPYARSGSDIQYF.

V gene TRBV7-8 combines with J gene TRBJ2-7; 7 bases align to TRBD1. Germline-derived CDR1 and CDR2 are SGHVS and FQNEAQ. The CDR3 is made up of 16 amino acids. Trimming cost V 3 bases and J 4 bases; bases outside gene matches: 12. CDR3 sequence reads: CASSFSWTGPLYEQYF. DNA of the CDR3: TGTGCCAGCAGCTTTAGTTGGACAGGACCACTTTACGAGCAGTACTTC.

The rearrangement joins TRBV7-9 to TRBJ1-1; D is possibly TRBD1 (5 bases). V lost 1 base and J lost 4, with 10 bases in between. This CDR3 has 14 amino acids. Germline CDR1 is SEHNR and CDR2 is FQNEAQ (reference sequence). The CDR3 nucleotides are TGTGCCAGCAGCTTAGGTGTAGGGGTCACTGAAGCTTTCTTT. Translation gives CASSLGVGVTEAFF.

This chain joins TRBV7-9 and TRBJ2-7, with 7 bases fitting TRBD2. The V segment lost 8 bases and the J segment 3 bases; nucleotides outside the gene matches: 16. The CDR3 has 16 amino acids. Per germline, CDR1 SEHNR and CDR2 FQNEAQ (reference sequence). CDR3: CASSLGRAGVSYEQYF. The CDR3 nucleotides read TGTGCCAGCTCTCTAGGGAGGGCGGGAGTAAGCTACGAGCAGTACTTC.

This chain uses TRBV6-5 with TRBJ1-2; D not certain. CDR1 is MNHEY, CDR2 SVGAGI, per germline. Deletions cut 5 bases from V and 8 bases from J, with 12 bases between. This CDR3 is built from 12 residues. The CDR3 loop reads CASSQKAGGYTF. The CDR3, as DNA: TGTGCCAGCAGTCAAAAAGCCGGGGGCTACACCTTC.

The rearrangement uses TRBV27 and TRBJ2-3; D unclear. CDR1 and CDR2 from the germline V gene are MNHEY and SMNVEV (reference sequence). The V gene lost 1 base and the J gene lost 2 bases, with 10 bases spanning the gap. CDR3 length: 15 residues. The CDR3 bases are TGTGCCAGCAGTTTATGGAACTGGGACACAGATACGCAGTATTTT. Translating gives CASSLWNWDTDTQYF.

V usage is TRBV4-3 and J usage is TRBJ2-7; D is possibly TRBD1 (6 bases). The length of the CDR3 is 16 residues. V was cut by 0 bases and J by 0 bases, with 12 bases left in between. Per germline, CDR1 LGHNA and CDR2 YSLEER. This chain's CDR3 is CASSQDSRGGSYEQYF. CDR3 in DNA: TGCGCCAGCAGCCAAGATTCCAGGGGTGGCTCCTACGAGCAGTACTTC.

In its sample, this clone was seen once. The J gene is TRBJ2-7, the V gene TRBV6-1; D may match TRBD1 or TRBD2 (6 bases each). In germline, CDR1 is MNHNS, CDR2 SASEGT. There are 16 residues in the CDR3. Trimming cost V 2 bases and J 2 bases, with 16 bases left between them. This CDR3 is CASSEWGAGTPYEQYF. For the CDR3, the DNA is TGTGCCAGCAGTGAATGGGGGGCGGGGACCCCCTACGAGCAGTACTTC.

The table lists this clone with a count of one. The genes are TRBV7-2 and TRBJ1-1; 7 bases line up with TRBD1. V lost 2 bases to trimming and J lost 3 bases; unmatched junction nucleotides: 3. The V gene's germline CDR1 is SGHTA and CDR2 FQGNSA. The CDR3 covers 14 residues. The CDR3 sequence: CASSLFQGDTEAFF. The DNA for the CDR3 is TGTGCCAGCAGCTTATTCCAGGGGGACACTGAAGCTTTCTTT.

The gene calls are TRBV11-2 and TRBJ1-5; no definite D call. Germline loops: CDR1 SGHAT, CDR2 FQNNGV. The CDR3 has 14 amino acids. V lost 4 bases and J 4 bases, leaving 11 bases between the germline ends. The DNA for the CDR3 is TGTGCCAGCAGCTACAGAGGTGGTAATCAGCCCCAGCATTTT. As protein: CASSYRGGNQPQHF.

This chain links TRBV6-1 with TRBJ1-3; 10 bases match TRBD1. CDR3 length equals 17 residues. The V and J ends lost 2 bases and 1 base, in that order; junction bases with no gene match: 5. Germline CDR1 MNHNS, CDR2 SASEGT. Here the CDR3 DNA reads TGTGCCAGCAGTGAATCGGAGGGACAGGGGTCTGGAAACACCATATATTTT. Protein: CASSESEGQGSGNTIYF.

On this clone: The sample contains more than one DNA sequence encoding this CDR3. The chain uses TRBV5-1 and TRBJ2-4; weak D call: TRBD2 (6 bases). V lost 0 bases to trimming and J lost 5 bases, with 6 bases between them. CDR3 size: 13 residues. Germline CDR1 is SGHRS and CDR2 is YFSETQ. CDR3 in DNA: TGCGCCAGCAGCTTGGCGGGAGAAAACATTCAGTACTTC. The encoded protein is CASSLAGENIQYF.

This clone appeared once. The rearrangement links TRBV7-2 to TRBJ2-1; D gene ambiguous. This CDR3 contains 15 residues. The V end lost 1 base, the J end lost 8 bases, and 15 bases lay between the germline ends. Germline V gene data show CDR1 as SGHTA and CDR2 as FQGNSA. The CDR3: CASSLELVTPHEQFF. DNA of the CDR3: TGTGCCAGCAGCTTAGAGCTAGTGACCCCCCATGAGCAGTTCTTC.

The gene calls are TRBV5-4 and TRBJ2-5, with 11 bases fitting TRBD2. Germline V CDR1 and CDR2: SGHNT, YYREEE (reference sequence). This CDR3 spans 15 amino acids. With V trimmed by 5 bases and J by 2 bases, 5 bases remained unmatched. The DNA for the CDR3 is TGTGCCAGCAGTGAGCCTAGCGGGGGGCAAGAGACCCAGTACTTC. Translating it yields CASSEPSGGQETQYF. Full variable domain (missing parts from reference TRBV5-4 and TRBJ2-5): ETGVTQSPTHLIKTRGQQVTLRCSSQSGHNTVSWYQQALGQGPQFIFQYYREEENGRGNFPPRFSGLQFPNYSSELNVNALELDDSALYLCASSEPSGGQETQYFGPGTRLLVL.